The clone carrying this TCR beta chain was picked up many times. What it binds is unknown. The source of the sample is a study of T cell repertoires in cytomegalovirus infection. About the research overall: Public TCR beta signature analysis indicated the presence of both CMV infection and matching HLA type. Overall study results and limits: Dominating the ex vivo response were TCR beta clonotypes that were CMV-specific and HLA-C-restricted.

Each CDR3 protein is one row after TCRdb ran MiXCR on the reads. The sample lists 100,000 to 150,000 distinct CDR3 sequences, roughly 8.2% occurring once. The receptor was isolated from a human donor in good health (CMV status not recorded). Some clones in this sample may be carry-over from other donors' samples. Sequenced sample: PBMCs.

CDR3: CASSLGAANTGELFF. The CDR3, as DNA: TGTGCCAGCAGCTTAGGGGCCGCGAACACCGGGGAGCTGTTTTTT. V and J are TRBV7-2 and TRBJ2-2; D call uncertain. V lost 1 base and J 0 bases, leaving 6 bases between the germline ends. CDR1 SGHTA and CDR2 FQGNSA come from the germline V gene. This CDR3 has 15 amino acids.